The present T cell receptor (beta chain) was sequenced within a study of cytomegalovirus exposure and HLA in healthy donors. Study-level findings and limits: Several top significant clusters appeared, in a later analysis, to be linked to common viral pathogens. In a later analysis, an Asian-associated ancestry cluster reportedly showed fewer N-insertions than the approximately 620-donor mean.

With V trimmed by 4 bases and J by 1 base, 8 bases remained unmatched. This CDR3 is 16 amino acids long. Germline-derived CDR1 and CDR2 are SGHAT and FQNNGV. The PCR had 60 Vbeta and 13 Jbeta primers. Assay used: immunoSEQ multiplex PCR; TCRdb lists only in-frame clones, some missing. The sample shows 95,000 to 150,000 clones, over 60% of them seen only once. Points on this clone: Its antigen is currently unknown.

The V call is TRBV11-2, the J call TRBJ1-2; 8 nucleotides line up with TRBD1. Material for sequencing was PBMCs. The TCR sequence derives from a human donor in good health. CDR3 residues: CASSSGQGRGNYGYTF. The CDR3 DNA sequence: TGTGCCAGCAGCTCAGGACAGGGACGGGGTAACTATGGCTACACCTTC.